This T cell receptor (beta chain) was found in a study of blood T cell repertoires in COVID-19. Study-wide context: T cells, B-cell-depleted T cells, or PBMCs provided the cDNA or gDNA that served as material.

The CDR3 has 16 amino acids. Germline CDR1 MDHEN, CDR2 SYDVKM. Trimming removed 6 bases at V and 0 bases at J, with 15 bases between. In the original workflow: Reference gene primer amplification yielded estimated nucleated cell counts. Sequenced by immunoSEQ multiplex PCR; TCRdb stores in-frame clones only, minus some. V, J and clone size derive from that table, while D and trimming were established from the DNA sequence. This sample has roughly 100,000 clones, with less than 85% found just once. The sample taken for sequencing was peripheral blood. The rearrangement joins TRBV28 to TRBJ1-5, with a tentative D call TRBD1 (5 bases). The receptor comes from an older woman with active or convalescent COVID-19. This CDR3 is CASSHTIRGSNQPQHF. The CDR3 nucleotides are TGTGCCAGCAGCCATACCATTAGGGGTAGCAATCAGCCCCAGCATTTT. The full variable domain, its missing parts supplied by reference TRBV28 and TRBJ1-5, is DVKVTQSSRYLVKRTGEKVFLECVQDMDHENMFWYRQDPGLGLRLIYFSYDVKMKEKGDIPEGYSVSREKKERFSLILESASTNQTSMYLCASSHTIRGSNQPQHFGDGTRLSIL.